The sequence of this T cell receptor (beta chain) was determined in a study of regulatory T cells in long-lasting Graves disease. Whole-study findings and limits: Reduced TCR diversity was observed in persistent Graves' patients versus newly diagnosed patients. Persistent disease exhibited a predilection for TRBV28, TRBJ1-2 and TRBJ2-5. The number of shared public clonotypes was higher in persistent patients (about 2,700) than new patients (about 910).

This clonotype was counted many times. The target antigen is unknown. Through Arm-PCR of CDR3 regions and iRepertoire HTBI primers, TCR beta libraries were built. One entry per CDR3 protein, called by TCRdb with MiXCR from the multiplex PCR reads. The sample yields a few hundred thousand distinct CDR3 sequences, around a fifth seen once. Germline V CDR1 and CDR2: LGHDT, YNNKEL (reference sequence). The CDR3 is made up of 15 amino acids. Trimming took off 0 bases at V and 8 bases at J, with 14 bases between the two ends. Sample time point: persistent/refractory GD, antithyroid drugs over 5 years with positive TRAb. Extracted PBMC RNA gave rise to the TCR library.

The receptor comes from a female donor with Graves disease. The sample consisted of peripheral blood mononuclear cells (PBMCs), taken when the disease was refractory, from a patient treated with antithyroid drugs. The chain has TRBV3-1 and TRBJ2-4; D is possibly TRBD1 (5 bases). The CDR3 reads CASSQDRSGRDIQYF. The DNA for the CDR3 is TGTGCCAGCAGCCAAGACCGCTCGGGCAGGGACATTCAGTACTTC.